Each of the 18 T cell receptor beta chains below was sequenced from the same sample in a study of CD8 T cells in ankylosing spondylitis. TCRdb reanalysed the 5' RACE reads using MiXCR and keeps one entry per CDR3 protein. The sample lists 350,000 to 450,000 distinct CDR3 sequences, approximately 20% occurring once. Material: blood, either unsorted or a sorted T cell fraction (not recorded which). The receptors stem from a male donor with ankylosing spondylitis or in good health (not recorded which).

This clonotype was observed once. V is TRBV10-2 and J is TRBJ2-7; D gene ambiguous. V dropped 4 bases and J dropped 1 base, with 8 bases sitting between them. The CDR3 totals 13 residues. Germline loops: CDR1 WSHSY, CDR2 SAAADI. CDR3 amino acids: CASSGYTSYEQYF. In DNA form, the CDR3 reads TGCGCCAGCAGTGGGTACACTTCCTACGAGCAGTACTTC.

The chain recombines TRBV5-6 with TRBJ1-2; D remains ambiguous. V lost 4 bases and J 6 bases, leaving 16 bases between the germline ends. This CDR3 contains 14 residues. The germline CDR1 and CDR2 sequences are SGHDT and YYEEEE. The CDR3, as DNA: TGTGCCAGCAGCACCAAGGGTGGTGTCCATGGCTACACCTTC. Translating gives CASSTKGGVHGYTF.

V and J are TRBV6-2 or TRBV6-3 and TRBJ2-3; tentatively, D is TRBD2 (6 bases). V was pared by 5 bases and J by 2 bases, with 17 bases between. This CDR3 has 16 residues. Germline V lookup: CDR1 MNHEY, CDR2 SVGEGT. The CDR3: CASSDGTGLNTDTQYF. The CDR3 DNA sequence: TGTGCCAGCAGTGACGGGACTGGACTGAACACAGATACGCAGTATTTT.

The CDR3 loop is CASSPTFGILFNEQFF. CDR3 nucleotide sequence: TGTGCCAGCAGCCCCACCTTCGGGATCCTATTCAATGAGCAGTTCTTC. The chain employs TRBV7-2 and TRBJ2-1, with D possibly matching TRBD2 (5 bases). The CDR3 covers 16 residues. Germline V CDR1 and CDR2: SGHTA, FQGNSA. V lost 5 bases to trimming and J lost 6 bases, with 20 bases between them.

The CDR3 DNA sequence: TGTGCCAGCAGCGGGCGTATAGGGGCCATTTGGTACCAAGAGACCCAGTACTTC. Encoded protein: CASSGRIGAIWYQETQYF. This chain uses TRBV3-1 with TRBJ2-5, with D perhaps matching TRBD1 (5 bases). Looked up from germline, CDR1 is LGHDT and CDR2 is YNNKEL (reference sequence). The length of the CDR3 is 18 residues. V shed 5 bases and J shed 0 bases, with 22 bases lying between them.

This clonotype was observed many times. This chain joins TRBV12-3 or TRBV12-4 and TRBJ1-5, with D tentatively TRBD1 (5 bases). V was trimmed by 3 bases and J by 7 bases, leaving 10 bases between them. CDR3 length equals 13 residues. CDR3 nucleotide sequence: TGTGCCAGCAGTTTGGCAGGGCACCAGCCCCAGCATTTT. It translates to CASSLAGHQPQHF.

J is TRBJ2-3 and V is TRBV4-2, with 9 bases fitting TRBD2. This CDR3 is built from 19 residues. Germline V gives CDR1 LGHNA, CDR2 YNFKEQ. V lost 0 bases to trimming and J lost 0 bases; unmatched junction nucleotides: 10. The CDR3 is CASSQEGLAGPFSTDTQYF. As DNA, the CDR3 is TGTGCCAGCAGCCAAGAGGGCCTAGCGGGGCCCTTTAGCACAGATACGCAGTATTTT.

Only a few counts were recorded for this clonotype. This chain connects TRBV12-3 or TRBV12-4 to TRBJ2-2, with a weak D call TRBD2 (6 bases). Trimming took 2 bases from V and 3 from J, leaving 10 bases between them. CDR3 length: 15 residues. DNA of the CDR3: TGTGCCAGCAGTTTACTGGGGGGTCACACCGGGGAGCTGTTTTTT. The encoded protein is CASSLLGGHTGELFF.

In this sample, this clonotype turned up a few times. This sequence joins TRBV7-9 and TRBJ1-1, with D hard to call. Per germline, CDR1 SEHNR and CDR2 FQNEAQ (reference sequence). This CDR3 spans 13 amino acids. The V end was cut by 6 bases, the J end by 1 base, with 9 bases between. The CDR3 is CASRATENTEAFF. Here the CDR3 DNA reads TGTGCCAGCAGAGCGACGGAGAACACTGAAGCTTTCTTT.

This clonotype showed up many times. The rearrangement joins TRBV14 to TRBJ1-1; D gene ambiguous. Germline-derived CDR1 and CDR2 are SGHDN and FVKESK. This CDR3 is built from 14 residues. Trimming removed 4 bases at V and 3 bases at J, with 12 bases between. The CDR3 nucleotides read TGTGCCAGCAGCCCGAACTCGGGGTACACTGAAGCTTTCTTT. Translation gives CASSPNSGYTEAFF.

Many counts were recorded for this clonotype. V and J are TRBV20-1 and TRBJ1-1; D is unclear. V was pared by 3 bases and J by 0 bases, with 8 bases between. The germline V gene encodes CDR1 DFQATT and CDR2 SNEGSKA (reference sequence). The length of the CDR3 is 13 residues. The CDR3 here is CSARPGMNTEAFF. The CDR3 DNA is TGCAGTGCTAGGCCCGGCATGAACACTGAAGCTTTCTTT.

On this clonotype itself: One junction end does not reproduce the germline sequence, and a read error may be involved. J is TRBJ2-3 and V is TRBV5-6, with no clear D. The germline V gene has CDR1 SGHDT and CDR2 YYEEEE. The CDR3 length is 12 residues. As DNA, the CDR3 is TGTGCCAGCAGCTTGGTGGCTCCACTGGGGAATTTT. Protein sequence: CASSLVAPLGNF. The whole variable domain, remainder taken from reference TRBV5-6 and TRBJ2-3, is DAGVTQSPTHLIKTRGQQVTLRCSPKSGHDTVSWYQQALGQGPQFIFQYYEEEERQRGNFPDRFSGHQFPNYSSELNVNALLLGDSALYLCASSLVAPLGNFGPGTRLTVL.

This clonotype was observed a handful of times. For the CDR3, the DNA is TGTGCCAGCAGCCCATATGGCAGCGGGGAAGGCGATGAGCAGTTCTTC. This encodes CASSPYGSGEGDEQFF. The chain joins TRBV11-3 to TRBJ2-1; 7 nucleotides agree with TRBD2. Germline trimming cut 5 bases from V and 8 bases from J; bases unmatched to any gene: 15. Germline CDR1 and CDR2: SGHNT and YENEEA. The CDR3 covers 16 residues.

This chain uses TRBV12-3 or TRBV12-4 with TRBJ1-2, with a possible D match to TRBD1 (6 bases). Trimming stripped 3 bases from V and 4 bases from J, with 9 bases between. This CDR3 comprises 13 residues. CDR3 residues: CASSLGGVYGYTF. CDR3 in DNA: TGTGCCAGCAGTTTGGGGGGCGTCTATGGCTACACCTTC.

The rearrangement joins TRBV7-9 to TRBJ2-7; 7 nucleotides align to TRBD1. Germline V CDR1 and CDR2: SEHNR, FQNEAQ (reference sequence). V shed 3 bases, J shed 4 bases, and the junction held 6 bases outside the gene matches. CDR3 size: 14 residues. The CDR3 sequence: CASSFTGAMYEQYF. The DNA of the CDR3 is TGTGCCAGCAGCTTTACAGGGGCCATGTACGAGCAGTACTTC.

V and J are TRBV6-5 and TRBJ2-1; 11 bases map to TRBD1. The CDR3 consists of 13 residues. CDR1 MNHEY and CDR2 SVGAGI come from the germline V gene. The trim removed 4 bases at V and 9 bases at J, leaving 2 bases unmatched. In DNA, the CDR3 is TGTGCCAGCAGTTTCGGGACAGGGGGTGAGCAGTTCTTC. It encodes CASSFGTGGEQFF.

The chain is built from TRBV24-1 and TRBJ2-3; D not resolved. In germline, CDR1 is KGHDR, CDR2 SFDVKD. The CDR3 contains 16 residues. V was pared by 0 bases and J by 0 bases, with 9 bases between. The CDR3 coding sequence is TGTGCCACCAGTGATTTGAGACAAGCTAGCACAGATACGCAGTATTTT. Its protein is CATSDLRQASTDTQYF.

J is TRBJ1-2 and V is TRBV12-3 or TRBV12-4; D is ambiguous. Trimming removed 3 bases at V and 4 bases at J, with 15 bases between. CDR3 length: 15 residues. The CDR3 spells CASSFMVTGSYGYTF. For the CDR3, the DNA is TGTGCCAGCAGTTTTATGGTTACGGGTAGCTATGGCTACACCTTC.